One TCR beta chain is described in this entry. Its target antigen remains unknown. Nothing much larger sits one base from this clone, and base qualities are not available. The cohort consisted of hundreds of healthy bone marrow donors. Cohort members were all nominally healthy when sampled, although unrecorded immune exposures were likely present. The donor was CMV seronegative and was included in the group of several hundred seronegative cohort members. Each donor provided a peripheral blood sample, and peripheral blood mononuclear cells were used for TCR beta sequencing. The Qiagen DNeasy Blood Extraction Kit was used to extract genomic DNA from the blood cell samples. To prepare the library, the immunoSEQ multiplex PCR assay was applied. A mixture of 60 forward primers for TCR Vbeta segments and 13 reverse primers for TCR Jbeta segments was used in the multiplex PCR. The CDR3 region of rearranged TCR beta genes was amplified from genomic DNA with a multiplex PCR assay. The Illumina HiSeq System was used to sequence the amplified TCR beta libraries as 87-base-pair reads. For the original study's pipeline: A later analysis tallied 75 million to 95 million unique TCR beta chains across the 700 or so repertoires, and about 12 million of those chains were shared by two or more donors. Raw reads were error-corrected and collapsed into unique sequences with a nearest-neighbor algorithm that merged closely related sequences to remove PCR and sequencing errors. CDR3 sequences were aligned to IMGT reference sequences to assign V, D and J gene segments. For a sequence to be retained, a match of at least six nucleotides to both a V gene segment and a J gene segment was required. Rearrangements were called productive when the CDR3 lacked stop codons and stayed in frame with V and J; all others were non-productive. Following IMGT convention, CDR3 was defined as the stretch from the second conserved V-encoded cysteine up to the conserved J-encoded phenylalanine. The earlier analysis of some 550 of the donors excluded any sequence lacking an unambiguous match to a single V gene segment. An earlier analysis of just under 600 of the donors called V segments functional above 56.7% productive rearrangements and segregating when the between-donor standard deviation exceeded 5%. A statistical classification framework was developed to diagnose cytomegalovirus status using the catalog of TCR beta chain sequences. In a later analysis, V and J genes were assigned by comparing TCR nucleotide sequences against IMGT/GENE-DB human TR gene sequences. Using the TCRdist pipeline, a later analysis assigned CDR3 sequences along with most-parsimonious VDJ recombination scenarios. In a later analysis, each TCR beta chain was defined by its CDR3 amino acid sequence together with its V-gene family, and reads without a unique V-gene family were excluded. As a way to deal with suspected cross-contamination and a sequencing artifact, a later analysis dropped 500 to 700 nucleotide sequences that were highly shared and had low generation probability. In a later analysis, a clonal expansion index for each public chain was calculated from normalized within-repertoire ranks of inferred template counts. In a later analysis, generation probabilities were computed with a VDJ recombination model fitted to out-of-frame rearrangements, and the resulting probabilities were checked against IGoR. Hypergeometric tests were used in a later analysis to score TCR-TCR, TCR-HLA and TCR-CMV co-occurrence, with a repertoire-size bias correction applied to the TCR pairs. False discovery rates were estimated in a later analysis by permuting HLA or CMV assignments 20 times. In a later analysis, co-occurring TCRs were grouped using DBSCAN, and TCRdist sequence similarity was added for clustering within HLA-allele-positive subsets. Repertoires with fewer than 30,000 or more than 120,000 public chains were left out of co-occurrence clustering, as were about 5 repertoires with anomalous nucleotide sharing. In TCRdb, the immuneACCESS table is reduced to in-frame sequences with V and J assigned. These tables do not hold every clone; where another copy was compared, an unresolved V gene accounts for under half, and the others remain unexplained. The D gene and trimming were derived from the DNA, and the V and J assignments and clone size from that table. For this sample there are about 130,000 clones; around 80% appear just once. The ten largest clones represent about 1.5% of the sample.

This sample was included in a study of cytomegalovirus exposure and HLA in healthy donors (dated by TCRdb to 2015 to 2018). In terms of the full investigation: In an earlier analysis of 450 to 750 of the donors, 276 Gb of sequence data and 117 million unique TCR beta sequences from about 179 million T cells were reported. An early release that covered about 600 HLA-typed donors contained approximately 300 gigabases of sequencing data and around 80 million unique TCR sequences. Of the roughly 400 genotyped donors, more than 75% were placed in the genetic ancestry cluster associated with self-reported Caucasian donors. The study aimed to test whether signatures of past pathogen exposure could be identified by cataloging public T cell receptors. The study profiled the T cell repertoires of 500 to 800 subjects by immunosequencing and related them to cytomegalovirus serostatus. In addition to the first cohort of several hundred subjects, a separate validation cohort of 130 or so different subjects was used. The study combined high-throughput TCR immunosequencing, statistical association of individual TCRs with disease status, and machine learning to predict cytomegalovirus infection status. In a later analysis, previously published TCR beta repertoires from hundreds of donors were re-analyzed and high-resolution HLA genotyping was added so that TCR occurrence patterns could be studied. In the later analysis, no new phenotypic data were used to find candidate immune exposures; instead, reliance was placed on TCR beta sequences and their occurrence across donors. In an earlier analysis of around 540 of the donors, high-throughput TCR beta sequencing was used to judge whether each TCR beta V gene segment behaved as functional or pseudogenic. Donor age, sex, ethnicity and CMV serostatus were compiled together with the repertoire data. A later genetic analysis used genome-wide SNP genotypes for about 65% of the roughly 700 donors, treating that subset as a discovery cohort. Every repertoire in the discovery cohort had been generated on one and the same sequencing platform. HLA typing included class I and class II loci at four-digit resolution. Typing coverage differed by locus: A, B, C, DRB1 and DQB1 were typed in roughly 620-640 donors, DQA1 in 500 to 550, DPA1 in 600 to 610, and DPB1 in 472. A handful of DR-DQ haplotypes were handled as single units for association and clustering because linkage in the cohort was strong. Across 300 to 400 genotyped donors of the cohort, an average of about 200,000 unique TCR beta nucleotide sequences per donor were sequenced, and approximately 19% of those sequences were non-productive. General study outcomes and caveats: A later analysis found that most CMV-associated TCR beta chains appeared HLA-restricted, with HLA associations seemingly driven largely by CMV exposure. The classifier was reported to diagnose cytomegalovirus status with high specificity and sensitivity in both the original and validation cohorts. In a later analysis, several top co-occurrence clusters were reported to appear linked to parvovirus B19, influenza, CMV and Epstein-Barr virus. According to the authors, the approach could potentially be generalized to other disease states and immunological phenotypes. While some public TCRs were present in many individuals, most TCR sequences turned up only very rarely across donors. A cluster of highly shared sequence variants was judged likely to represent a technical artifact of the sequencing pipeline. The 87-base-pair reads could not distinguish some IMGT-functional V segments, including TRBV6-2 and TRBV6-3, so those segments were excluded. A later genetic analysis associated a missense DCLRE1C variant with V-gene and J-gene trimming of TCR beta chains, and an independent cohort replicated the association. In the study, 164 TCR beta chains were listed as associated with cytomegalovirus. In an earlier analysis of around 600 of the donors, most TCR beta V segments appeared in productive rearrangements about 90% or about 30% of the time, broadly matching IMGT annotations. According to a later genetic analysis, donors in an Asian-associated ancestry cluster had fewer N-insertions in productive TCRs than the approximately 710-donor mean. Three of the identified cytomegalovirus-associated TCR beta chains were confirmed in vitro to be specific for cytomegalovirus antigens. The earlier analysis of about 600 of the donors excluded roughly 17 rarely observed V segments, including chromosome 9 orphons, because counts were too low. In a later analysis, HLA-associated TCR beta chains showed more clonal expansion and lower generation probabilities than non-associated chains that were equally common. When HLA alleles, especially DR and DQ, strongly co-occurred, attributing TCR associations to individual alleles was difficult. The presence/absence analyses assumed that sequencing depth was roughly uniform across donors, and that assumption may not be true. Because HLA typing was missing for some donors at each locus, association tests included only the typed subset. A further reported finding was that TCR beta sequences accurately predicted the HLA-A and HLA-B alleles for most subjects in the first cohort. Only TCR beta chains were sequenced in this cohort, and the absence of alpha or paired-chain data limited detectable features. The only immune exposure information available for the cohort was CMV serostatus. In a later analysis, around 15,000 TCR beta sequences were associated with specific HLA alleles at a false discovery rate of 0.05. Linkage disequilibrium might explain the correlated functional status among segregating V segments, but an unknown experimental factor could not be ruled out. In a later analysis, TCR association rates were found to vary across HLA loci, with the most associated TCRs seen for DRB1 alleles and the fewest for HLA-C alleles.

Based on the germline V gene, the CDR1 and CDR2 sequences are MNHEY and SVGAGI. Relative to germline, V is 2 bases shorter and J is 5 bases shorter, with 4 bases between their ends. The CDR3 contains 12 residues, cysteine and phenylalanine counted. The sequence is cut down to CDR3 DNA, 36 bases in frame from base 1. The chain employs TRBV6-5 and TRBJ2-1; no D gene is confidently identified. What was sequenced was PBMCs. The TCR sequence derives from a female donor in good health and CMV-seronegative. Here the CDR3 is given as CASSYGHNEQFF. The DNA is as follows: TGTGCCAGCAGTTACGGGCACAATGAGCAGTTCTTC.